This TCR beta chain was sequenced for a study of CD8 T cells in ankylosing spondylitis. This clonotype came up many times. Deletions cut 2 bases from V and 2 bases from J, with 11 bases between. Per germline, CDR1 MNHEY and CDR2 SMNVEV (reference sequence). The CDR3 covers 15 residues. From the 5' RACE reads, TCRdb called clonotypes with MiXCR, one entry per CDR3 protein. Among 150,000 or so distinct CDR3 sequences listed, about 17% were seen once. The receptor comes from a male donor with ankylosing spondylitis or in good health (not recorded which). Source material: blood, either unsorted or a sorted T cell fraction (not recorded which). This chain joins TRBV27 and TRBJ2-3, with D tentatively TRBD1 (6 bases). In DNA, the CDR3 is TGTGCCAGCAGTTTAACAGGGACCGTCACAGATACGCAGTATTTT. Translation gives CASSLTGTVTDTQYF.